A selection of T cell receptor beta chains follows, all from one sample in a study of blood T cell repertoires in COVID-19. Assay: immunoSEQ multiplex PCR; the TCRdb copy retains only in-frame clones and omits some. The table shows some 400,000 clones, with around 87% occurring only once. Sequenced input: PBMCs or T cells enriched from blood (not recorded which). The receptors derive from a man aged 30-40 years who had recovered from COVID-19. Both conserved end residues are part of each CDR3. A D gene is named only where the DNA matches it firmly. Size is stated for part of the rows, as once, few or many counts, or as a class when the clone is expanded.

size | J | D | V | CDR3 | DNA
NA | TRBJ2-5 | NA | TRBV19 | CASSIRVQETQYF | TGTGCCAGTAGTATCCGGGTCCAAGAGACCCAGTACTTC
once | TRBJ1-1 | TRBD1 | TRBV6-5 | CASIPRGETEAFF | TGTGCCAGCATACCCAGGGGGGAGACTGAAGCTTTCTTT
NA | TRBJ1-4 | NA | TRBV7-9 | CASSLVEYGDNEKLFF | TGTGCCAGCAGCTTAGTAGAGTACGGAGATAATGAAAAACTGTTTTTT
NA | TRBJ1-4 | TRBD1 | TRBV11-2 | CASSFGQGINEKLFF | TGTGCCAGCAGCTTCGGACAGGGGATCAACGAAAAACTGTTTTTT
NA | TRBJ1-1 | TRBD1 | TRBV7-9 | CASSRNILGDRGSTEAFF | TGTGCCAGCAGCCGAAATATTCTAGGAGACAGGGGGTCAACTGAAGCTTTCTTT
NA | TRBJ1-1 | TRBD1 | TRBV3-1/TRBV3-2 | CASRGQGASTEAFF | TGTGCCAGCAGGGGACAGGGGGCTAGCACTGAAGCTTTCTTT
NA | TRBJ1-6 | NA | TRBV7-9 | CASSSPILRDSPLHF | TGTGCCAGCAGCTCTCCCATCCTCAGGGATTCACCCCTCCACTTT
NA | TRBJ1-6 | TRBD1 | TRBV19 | CASTMGQNNSPLHF | TGTGCCAGTACTATGGGACAGAACAATTCACCCCTCCACTTT
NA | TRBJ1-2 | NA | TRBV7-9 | CASSRSFHGTPNYGYTF | TGTGCCAGCAGCCGATCTTTCCACGGGACACCCAACTATGGCTACACCTTC
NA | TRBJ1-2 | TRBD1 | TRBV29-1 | CSVEDGTGLNGYTF | TGCAGCGTTGAAGACGGGACAGGGCTTAACGGCTACACCTTC
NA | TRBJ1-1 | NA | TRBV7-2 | CASSPTRVWTEAFF | TGTGCCAGCAGCCCGACTAGGGTTTGGACTGAAGCTTTCTTT
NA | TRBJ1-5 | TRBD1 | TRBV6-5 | CASGGQGAQPQHF | TGTGCCAGCGGCGGACAGGGGGCTCAGCCCCAGCATTTT
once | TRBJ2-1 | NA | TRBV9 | CASSVGSAPYNEQFF | TGTGCCAGCAGCGTAGGTAGCGCACCATACAATGAGCAGTTCTTC
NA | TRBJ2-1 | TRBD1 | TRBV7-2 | CASSSTTGGFNEQFF | TGTGCCAGCAGTTCCACGACAGGGGGCTTCAATGAGCAGTTCTTC
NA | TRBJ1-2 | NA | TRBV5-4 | CASSFEDYGYTF | TGTGCCAGCAGCTTTGAGGACTATGGCTACACCTTC
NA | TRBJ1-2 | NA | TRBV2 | CASSAARGIYGYTF | TGTGCCAGCAGTGCCGCCCGGGGGATCTATGGCTACACCTTC
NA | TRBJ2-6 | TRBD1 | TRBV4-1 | CASSQKIPGQGAVGANVLTF | TGCGCCAGCAGCCAAAAAATTCCGGGACAGGGAGCCGTAGGGGCCAACGTCCTGACTTTC
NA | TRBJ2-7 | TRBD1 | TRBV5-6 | CASSSSMGQGVYEQYF | TGTGCCAGCAGCTCTAGTATGGGACAGGGGGTCTACGAGCAGTACTTC
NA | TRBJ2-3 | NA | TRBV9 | CASSNPGGISTDTQYF | TGTGCCAGCAGCAACCCCGGCGGGATTAGCACAGATACGCAGTATTTT
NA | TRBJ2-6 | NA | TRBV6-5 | CASSYSPGVGANVLTF | TGTGCCAGCAGTTACTCCCCCGGGGTCGGGGCCAACGTCCTGACTTTC
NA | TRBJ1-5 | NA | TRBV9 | CASSVWGVGQPQHF | TGTGCCAGCAGCGTATGGGGAGTGGGACAGCCCCAGCATTTT
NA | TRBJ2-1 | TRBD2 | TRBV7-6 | CASSQLPGLAGGYSSYNEQFF | TGTGCCAGCAGCCAGCTCCCGGGACTAGCGGGGGGCTATAGCTCCTACAATGAGCAGTTCTTC
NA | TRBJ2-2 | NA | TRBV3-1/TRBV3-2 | CASSAAGTGELFF | TGTGCCAGCAGCGCTGCGGGCACCGGGGAGCTGTTTTTT
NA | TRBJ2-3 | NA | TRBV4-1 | CASSQEALSTTDTQYF | TGCGCCAGCAGCCAAGAAGCACTATCCACCACAGATACGCAGTATTTT
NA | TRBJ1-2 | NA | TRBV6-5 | CASSYSTGTNGYTF | TGTGCCAGCAGTTACTCGACGGGTACTAATGGCTACACCTTC
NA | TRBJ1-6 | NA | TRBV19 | CASSTRTLNSPLHF | TGTGCCAGTAGTACACGGACACTTAATTCACCCCTCCACTTT
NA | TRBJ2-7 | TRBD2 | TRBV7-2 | CASSLAPSGPVEQYF | TGTGCCAGCAGCTTAGCGCCTAGCGGGCCCGTCGAGCAGTACTTC
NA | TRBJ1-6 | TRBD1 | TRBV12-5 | CASGLVGTGGSPLHF | TGTGCTAGTGGTTTGGTTGGGACAGGCGGTTCACCCCTCCACTTT
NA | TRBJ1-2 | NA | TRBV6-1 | CASSESGNYGYTF | TGTGCCAGCAGTGAGTCGGGGAACTATGGCTACACCTTC
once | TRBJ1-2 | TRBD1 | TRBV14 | CASSPKTGWSYGYTF | TGTGCCAGCAGCCCGAAGACAGGGTGGTCCTATGGCTACACCTTC
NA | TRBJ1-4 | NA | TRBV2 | CASTPIQGREKLFF | TGTGCCAGCACCCCCATCCAGGGGCGGGAAAAACTGTTTTTT
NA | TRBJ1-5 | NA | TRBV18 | CASSPDSSNQPQHF | TGTGCCAGCTCACCGGACAGTAGCAATCAGCCCCAGCATTTT
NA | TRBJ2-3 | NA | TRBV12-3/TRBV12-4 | CASSRLTDTQYF | TGTGCCAGCAGCCGACTCACAGATACGCAGTATTTT
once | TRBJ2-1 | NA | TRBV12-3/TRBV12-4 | CASRWTVAKQFF | TGTGCCAGCAGGTGGACAGTGGCTAAGCAGTTCTTC
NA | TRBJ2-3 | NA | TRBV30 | CAWSGRNPDTQYF | TGTGCCTGGAGTGGCAGGAATCCAGATACGCAGTATTTT
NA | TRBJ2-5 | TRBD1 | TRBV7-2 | CASSRPPGQGAFQETQYF | TGTGCCAGCAGCCGCCCTCCGGGACAGGGGGCCTTCCAAGAGACCCAGTACTTC
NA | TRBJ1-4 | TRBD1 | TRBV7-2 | CASSVRQGTNEKLFF | TGTGCCAGCAGCGTTAGACAGGGTACTAATGAAAAACTGTTTTTT
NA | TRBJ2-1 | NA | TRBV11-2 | CASSLDVGDRNEQFF | TGTGCCAGCAGCTTAGATGTAGGAGACCGCAATGAGCAGTTCTTC
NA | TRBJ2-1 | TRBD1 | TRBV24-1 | CATSGDRGVNEQFF | TGTGCCACCAGTGGTGACAGGGGAGTCAATGAGCAGTTCTTC
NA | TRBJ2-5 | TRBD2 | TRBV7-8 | CASSLRRGETSGGSETQYF | TGTGCCAGCAGCTTAAGGCGCGGGGAGACTAGCGGGGGGAGTGAGACCCAGTACTTC
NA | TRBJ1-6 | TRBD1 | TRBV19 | CASSIDSRQGENSPLHF | TGTGCCAGTAGTATAGATTCCAGACAGGGGGAGAATTCACCCCTCCACTTT
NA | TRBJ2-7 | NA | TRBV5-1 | CASSLGDKANEQYF | TGCGCCAGCAGCTTGGGAGATAAAGCGAACGAGCAGTACTTC
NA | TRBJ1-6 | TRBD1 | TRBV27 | CASSLDRVNSPLHF | TGTGCCAGCAGTTTAGACAGGGTGAATTCACCCCTCCACTTT
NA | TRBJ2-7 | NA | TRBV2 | CATSPGTLYEQYF | TGTGCCACTTCCCCAGGAACCCTGTACGAGCAGTACTTC
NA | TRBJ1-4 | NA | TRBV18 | CASSPPGGGNEKLFF | TGTGCCAGCTCACCACCGGGAGGAGGGAACGAAAAACTGTTTTTT
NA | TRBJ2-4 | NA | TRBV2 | CASSADSGEDIQYF | TGTGCCAGCAGCGCGGACAGTGGCGAGGACATTCAGTACTTC
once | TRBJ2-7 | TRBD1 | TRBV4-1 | CASSQGRQGPYEQYF | TGCGCCAGCAGCCAAGGACGACAGGGCCCCTACGAGCAGTACTTC
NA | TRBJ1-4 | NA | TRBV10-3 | CAISESGGDNEKLFF | TGTGCCATCAGTGAGTCTGGCGGTGATAATGAAAAACTGTTTTTT
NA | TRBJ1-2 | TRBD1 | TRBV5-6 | CASRPGGDPGYTF | TGTGCCAGCAGACCAGGGGGCGACCCAGGCTACACCTTC
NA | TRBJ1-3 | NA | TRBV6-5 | CASSYSSRGSGNTIYF | TGTGCCAGCAGTTACTCGAGCAGGGGCTCTGGAAACACCATATATTTT
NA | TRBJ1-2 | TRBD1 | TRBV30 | CAWHSGQGSYGYTF | TGTGCCTGGCATTCGGGACAGGGGAGCTATGGCTACACCTTC
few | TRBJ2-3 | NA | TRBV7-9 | CASSSTPTSTDTQYF | TGTGCCAGCAGCTCGACTCCTACTAGCACAGATACGCAGTATTTT
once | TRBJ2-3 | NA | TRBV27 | CASSFSQMNTQYF | TGTGCCAGCAGTTTTTCCCAGATGAATACGCAGTATTTT
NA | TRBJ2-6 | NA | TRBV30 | CAWSPRTPPGANVLTF | TGTGCCTGGAGCCCCAGGACTCCCCCTGGGGCCAACGTCCTGACTTTC
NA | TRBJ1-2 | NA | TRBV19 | CASSPYVGGLVYGYTF | TGTGCCAGTAGCCCTTATGTCGGAGGGCTGGTCTATGGCTACACCTTC
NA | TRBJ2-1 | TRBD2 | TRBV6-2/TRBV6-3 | CASSLLAGGRNEQFF | TGTGCCAGCAGTCTATTAGCGGGGGGGCGGAATGAGCAGTTCTTC
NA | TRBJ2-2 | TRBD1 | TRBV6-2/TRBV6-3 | CASSPGTGVNTGELFF | TGTGCCAGCAGTCCCGGGACAGGTGTGAACACCGGGGAGCTGTTTTTT
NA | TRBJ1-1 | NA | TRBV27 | CASSFRQGGEGEAFF | TGTGCCAGCAGTTTTCGGCAGGGAGGGGAGGGTGAAGCTTTCTTT
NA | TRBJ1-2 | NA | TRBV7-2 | CASSYLTETYGYTF | TGTGCCAGCAGCTACCTTACTGAAACCTATGGCTACACCTTC
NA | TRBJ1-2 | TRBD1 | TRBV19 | CASSQGVVYGYTF | TGTGCCAGTAGTCAGGGGGTCGTATATGGCTACACCTTC